This T cell receptor beta chain was captured in a study of T cell changes during pregnancy in multiple sclerosis. Using immunoSEQ multiplex PCR, the repertoire was profiled, and TCRdb retains in-frame clones only, with some absent. In the table there are tens of thousands of clones, over 80% of which are singletons. The sequencing here drew on CD8+ T cells from peripheral blood mononuclear cells, taken in the third trimester of pregnancy. The source is a female donor with multiple sclerosis, enrolled in a pregnancy study.

The CDR3 region is CASSASGGSPYEQYF. The DNA for the CDR3 is TGTGCCAGCAGCGCCTCCGGGGGATCACCCTACGAGCAGTACTTC. The rearrangement uses TRBV9 and TRBJ2-7; D may be TRBD2 (6 bases). The CDR3 is 15 residues long. Germline V gene lookup returns CDR1 SGDLS and CDR2 YYNGEE. V gave up 3 bases and J gave up 2 bases, with 15 bases separating them.